The next 20 T cell receptor beta chains were all read from a single sample in a study of shared clonotypes between healthy human individuals. TCRdb keeps only in-frame clones here, not all; method: immunoSEQ multiplex PCR. Of around 2,100,000 clones in the sample, approximately 94% were seen once. In the naive CD8 group, cells lacked CD45RO and were positively selected for CCR7, so terminally differentiated effector memory CD45RA+ cells were left out. Input material: naive CD8+ T cells sorted from blood. These receptors were taken from a man aged 18 to 30 in good health.

The V gene is TRBV6-1, the J gene TRBJ1-1; unclear D gene. Trimming removed 5 bases at V and 0 bases at J, with 13 bases between. The germline V gene has CDR1 MNHNS and CDR2 SASEGT. The CDR3 has 15 amino acids. The CDR3 DNA sequence: TGTGCCAGCAGTCAGAGGGTCGCATTGAACACTGAAGCTTTCTTT. Translated: CASSQRVALNTEAFF.

The chain recombines TRBV7-9 with TRBJ2-5, with 11 nucleotides matching TRBD2. The length of the CDR3 is 19 residues. The V gene end was trimmed by 3 bases and the J gene end by 0 bases; junction bases not matched to a gene: 12. The germline V gene encodes CDR1 SEHNR and CDR2 FQNEAQ (reference sequence). CDR3 coding DNA: TGTGCCAGCAGCTTTTTTCCGGGACTAGCGGAAATGTACCAAGAGACCCAGTACTTC. Translation gives CASSFFPGLAEMYQETQYF.

The chain recombines TRBV6-7 with TRBJ1-4; no clear D. TRBV6-7 is an ORF for which the function is uncertain. This CDR3 is 13 amino acids long. Trimming took off 7 bases at V and 8 bases at J, with 14 bases between the two ends. The CDR3 region has the DNA TGTGCCAGCAAAAACGGGAAAGGCGAAAAACTGTTTTTT. It encodes CASKNGKGEKLFF.

As DNA, the CDR3 is TGTGCCAGCAGTTTAGACAGTGCCAACGAGCAGTACTTC. It encodes CASSLDSANEQYF. The V call is TRBV27, the J call TRBJ2-7; a weak D match, TRBD1 (5 bases). The CDR3 sequence is 13 residues long. V was cut by 2 bases and J by 5 bases, with 10 bases left in between. Germline assignment: CDR1 MNHEY and CDR2 SMNVEV (reference sequence).

Comment on this clone: In the same sample, other DNA sequences code for this CDR3. The V call is TRBV7-8, the J call TRBJ1-1, with TRBD1 as a possible D gene (6 bases). Trimming took off 1 base at V and 5 bases at J, with 8 bases between the two ends. Looked up from germline, CDR1 is SGHVS and CDR2 is FQNEAQ. The length of the CDR3 is 13 residues. Here the CDR3 reads CASSLGQGTEAFF. In nucleotides, the CDR3 is TGTGCCAGCAGCTTAGGCCAGGGGACTGAAGCTTTCTTT. Full variable domain (outside the CDR3, taken from reference TRBV7-8 and TRBJ1-1): GAGVSQSPRYKVAKRGQDVALRCDPISGHVSLFWYQQALGQGPEFLTYFQNEAQLDKSGLPSDRFFAERPEGSVSTLKIQRTQQEDSAVYLCASSLGQGTEAFFGQGTRLTVV.

The gene calls are TRBV27 and TRBJ1-1; D unclear. Trimming stripped 4 bases from V and 3 bases from J, with 15 bases between. Germline values: CDR1 MNHEY, CDR2 SMNVEV (reference sequence). The CDR3 spans 15 residues. This chain's CDR3 is CASSYSGTGHTEAFF. The CDR3, as DNA: TGTGCCAGCAGTTATAGTGGAACCGGGCACACTGAAGCTTTCTTT.

The chain uses TRBV7-9 and TRBJ1-2, with D hard to call. Germline CDR1 reads SEHNR; CDR2 reads FQNEAQ (reference sequence). The CDR3 is 14 residues long. With 2 bases removed from V and 5 bases from J, the gap between germline ends came to 12 bases. CDR3 bases: TGTGCCAGCAGCTTATCCTGGGAGGCGTATGGCTACACCTTC. Translation: CASSLSWEAYGYTF.

The chain joins TRBV30 to TRBJ1-6; D possibly corresponds to TRBD1 (5 bases). From germline, CDR1 is GTSNPN and CDR2 SVGIG (reference sequence). CDR3 size: 13 residues. Trimming left V 1 base short and J 8 bases short, with 9 bases between. The CDR3 DNA reads TGTGCCTGGAGTGCCCAGGGTGATTCACCCCTCCACTTT. It encodes CAWSAQGDSPLHF.

This chain joins TRBV27 and TRBJ2-1; TRBD1 agrees at 9 bases. The CDR3 contains 15 residues. The germline gives CDR1 MNHEY, CDR2 SMNVEV (reference sequence). Germline trimming cut 4 bases from V and 9 bases from J; bases unmatched to any gene: 10. The CDR3 DNA reads as TGTGCCAGCAGTTGGGGGGCCGGGACAGGGATTGAGCAGTTCTTC. Translating gives CASSWGAGTGIEQFF.

For this clone: At one of its ends the junction is not consistent with the germline gene, which may arise from a read error. This chain uses TRBV7-7 with TRBJ2-5, with 11 nucleotides matching TRBD2. The CDR3 totals 15 residues. Germline V gene lookup returns CDR1 SSHAT and CDR2 FNYEAQ (reference sequence). The CDR3 here is CASSITLAGEETQYF. DNA of the CDR3: TGTGCTAGCAGCATCACACTAGCGGGGGAAGAGACCCAGTACTTC.

V gene TRBV13 combines with J gene TRBJ2-7; D gene uncertain. Trimming cost V 4 bases and J 0 bases, with 7 bases left between them. The CDR3 totals 13 residues. Germline V gene data show CDR1 as PRHDT and CDR2 as FYEKMQ (reference sequence). CDR3 sequence: CASSSDGSYEQYF. The CDR3 DNA reads as TGTGCCAGCAGCTCGGACGGCTCCTACGAGCAGTACTTC.

CDR3 amino acids: CASSQGTGNYEQYF. CDR3 DNA: TGTGCCAGCAGCCAAGGGACAGGGAACTACGAGCAGTACTTC. The chain couples TRBV14 to TRBJ2-7, with 8 bases matching TRBD1. The junction had 2 bases not matched to a gene; V was cut back by 1 base and J by 3 bases. Looked up from germline, CDR1 is SGHDN and CDR2 is FVKESK. The CDR3 covers 14 residues.

This clone occurred once. Other DNA sequences in this specimen translate into the identical CDR3. The chain uses TRBV11-3 and TRBJ2-2, with D hard to call. V lost 0 bases and J lost 6, with 2 bases in between. CDR1 SGHNT and CDR2 YENEEA come from the germline V gene. CDR3 length equals 12 residues. The CDR3, as DNA: TGTGCCAGCAGCTTAGAGTCCGGGGAGCTGTTTTTT. It is translated as CASSLESGELFF.

This rearrangement joins TRBV28 to TRBJ1-2, with 7 bases lining up with TRBD1. The CDR3 has 16 residues. The ends lost 3 bases at V and 8 bases at J; junction bases unmatched: 15. Per the germline V gene, CDR1 is MDHEN and CDR2 is SYDVKM. The CDR3: CASSFAAIQGVLGYTF. The CDR3 DNA reads TGTGCCAGCAGTTTCGCCGCTATCCAGGGGGTCCTCGGCTACACCTTC.

This chain connects TRBV7-9 to TRBJ1-2, with D maybe TRBD1 (6 bases). CDR3 size: 17 residues. Germline CDR1 reads SEHNR; CDR2 reads FQNEAQ (reference sequence). The V end lost 1 base, the J end lost 0 bases, and 15 bases lay between the germline ends. The DNA of the CDR3 is TGTGCCAGCAGCTTAGTGGGGGCTTCCAACCCTAACTATGGCTACACCTTC. Protein: CASSLVGASNPNYGYTF.

A single count supports this clone. This chain connects TRBV18 to TRBJ2-1; D is ambiguous. V was trimmed by 0 bases and J by 2 bases, leaving 8 bases between them. CDR3 length: 15 residues. From germline, CDR1 is KGHSH and CDR2 LQKENI. For the CDR3, the DNA is TGTGCCAGCTCACCACCTGAGGTTGCCTACAATGAGCAGTTCTTC. Translation: CASSPPEVAYNEQFF.

The chain uses TRBV5-5 and TRBJ2-5; D unclear. V lost 4 bases and J 5 bases, leaving 9 bases between the germline ends. The CDR3 has 12 amino acids. From germline, CDR1 is SGHKS and CDR2 YYEKEE (reference sequence). CDR3 amino acids: CASSRDGETQYF. The CDR3 DNA sequence: TGTGCCAGCAGCCGTGATGGGGAGACCCAGTACTTC.

The chain employs TRBV2 and TRBJ2-7; D is unresolved. The length of the CDR3 is 12 residues. The V gene's germline CDR1 is SNHLY and CDR2 FYNNEI. Trimming took off 3 bases at V and 6 bases at J, with 9 bases between the two ends. The CDR3 coding sequence is TGTGCCAGCAGTGAGTTCGAACGCGAGCAGTACTTC. As protein: CASSEFEREQYF. Based on the CDR3 plus reference TRBV2 and TRBJ2-7, the full variable domain is EPEVTQTPSHQVTQMGQEVILRCVPISNHLYFYWYRQILGQKVEFLVSFYNNEISEKSEIFDDQFSVERPDGSNFTLKIRSTKLEDSAMYFCASSEFEREQYFGPGTRLTVT.

The chain employs TRBV28 and TRBJ2-1, with 7 nucleotides matching TRBD1. Unmatched junction bases numbered 7, after V lost 8 bases and J lost 9 bases. Per germline, CDR1 MDHEN and CDR2 SYDVKM. This CDR3 is built from 12 residues. DNA for the CDR3: TGTGCCAGCCTCCTTTCAGGGGGTGAGCAGTTCTTC. Translating it yields CASLLSGGEQFF.

On this clone itself: The identical CDR3 is also encoded by other nucleotide sequences in the sample. The chain links TRBV9 to TRBJ2-7; D is unclear. Germline V gene sequence: CDR1 SGDLS, CDR2 YYNGEE. V lost 0 bases and J lost 0, with 7 bases in between. The CDR3 loop spans 14 amino acids. Written as DNA, the CDR3 is TGTGCCAGCAGCGTAGTGGGTGCCTCCTACGAGCAGTACTTC. Protein: CASSVVGASYEQYF.